This paragraph covers one T cell receptor (beta chain) sequence. The junction shows a germline mismatch at one end, possibly a read error. Germline CDR1 is MNHNS and CDR2 is SASEGT. The CDR3 is 13 residues long. This entry belongs to a study of CD4 and CD8 cells across lung adenocarcinoma regions. TCRdb re-derived calls from the PCR reads in MiXCR, one entry per CDR3 protein. The table includes about 12,000 distinct CDR3 sequences, over 45% detected once. Localized lung adenocarcinoma, a non-small cell lung cancer, affected the donors. This receptor was obtained from a male donor with lung adenocarcinoma. The CD4 and CD8 labels of this study may be unreliable. Sequenced sample: CD8+ T cells from the margin of a lung tumor. The rearrangement uses TRBV6-1 and TRBJ2-5; D uncertain. The CDR3 sequence is CASSGYPQETQYF. CDR3 nucleotide sequence: TGTGCCAGCAGTGGATACCCTCAGGAGACCCAGTACTTT.